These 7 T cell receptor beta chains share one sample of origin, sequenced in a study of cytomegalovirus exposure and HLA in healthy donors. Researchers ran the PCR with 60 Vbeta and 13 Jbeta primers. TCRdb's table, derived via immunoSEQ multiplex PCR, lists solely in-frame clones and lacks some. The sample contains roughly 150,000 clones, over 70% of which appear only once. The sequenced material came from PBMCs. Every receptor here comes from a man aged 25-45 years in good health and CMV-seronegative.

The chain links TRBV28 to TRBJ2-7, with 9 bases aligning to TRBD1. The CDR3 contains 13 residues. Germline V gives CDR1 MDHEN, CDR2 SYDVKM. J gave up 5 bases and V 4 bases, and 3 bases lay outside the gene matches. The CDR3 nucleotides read TGTGCCAGCAGTTCGGGACAGGGCAACGAGCAGTACTTC. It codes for CASSSGQGNEQYF.

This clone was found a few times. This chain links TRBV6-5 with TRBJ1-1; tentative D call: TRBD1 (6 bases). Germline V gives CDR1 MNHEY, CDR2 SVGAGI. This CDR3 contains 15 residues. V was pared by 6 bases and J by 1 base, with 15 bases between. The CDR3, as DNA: TGTGCCAGCAGAGCACTCGGGACACCGAACACTGAAGCTTTCTTT. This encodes CASRALGTPNTEAFF.

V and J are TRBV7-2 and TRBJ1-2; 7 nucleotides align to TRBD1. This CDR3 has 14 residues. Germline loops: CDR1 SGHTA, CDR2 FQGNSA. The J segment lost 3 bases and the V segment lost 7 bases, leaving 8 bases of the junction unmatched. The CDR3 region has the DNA TGTGCCAGCATCCCCTCAACAGGGGACTATGGCTACACCTTC. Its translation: CASIPSTGDYGYTF.

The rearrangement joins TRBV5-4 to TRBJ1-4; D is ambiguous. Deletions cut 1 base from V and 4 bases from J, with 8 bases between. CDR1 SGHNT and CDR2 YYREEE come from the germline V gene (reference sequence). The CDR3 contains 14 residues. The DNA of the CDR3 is TGTGCCAGCAGCTTGTCGGGGAATAATGAAAAACTGTTTTTT. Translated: CASSLSGNNEKLFF.

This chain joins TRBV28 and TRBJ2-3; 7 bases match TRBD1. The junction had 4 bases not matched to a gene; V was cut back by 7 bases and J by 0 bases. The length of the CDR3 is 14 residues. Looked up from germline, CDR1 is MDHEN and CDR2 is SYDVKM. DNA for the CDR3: TGTGCCAGCACCCCGGGACAGAGCACAGATACGCAGTATTTT. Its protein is CASTPGQSTDTQYF.

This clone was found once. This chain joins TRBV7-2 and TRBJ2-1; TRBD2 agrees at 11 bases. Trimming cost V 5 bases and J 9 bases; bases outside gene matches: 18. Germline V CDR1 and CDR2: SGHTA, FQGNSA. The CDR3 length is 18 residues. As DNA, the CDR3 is TGTGCCAGCAGCCCAGGCGCGGGTAGCGGGAGGGTGAGACGTGAGCAGTTCTTC. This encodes CASSPGAGSGRVRREQFF.

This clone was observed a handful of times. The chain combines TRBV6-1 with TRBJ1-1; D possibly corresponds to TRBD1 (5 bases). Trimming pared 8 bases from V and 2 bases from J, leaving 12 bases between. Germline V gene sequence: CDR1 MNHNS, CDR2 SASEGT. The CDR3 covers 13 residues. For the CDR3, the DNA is TGTGCCAGCGGGGAGGGGCGAAACACTGAAGCTTTCTTT. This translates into CASGEGRNTEAFF.